Below are 30 T cell receptor beta chains sequenced from a single sample in a study of T cell responses to AZD1222 COVID-19 vaccine. Assay used: immunoSEQ multiplex PCR; TCRdb lists only in-frame clones, some missing. The table shows 95,000 to 120,000 clones, with about 91% occurring only once. Source: peripheral blood, taken 28 days after the second AZD1222 dose. These receptors were collected from an adult who received the AZD1222 COVID-19 vaccine.

V usage is TRBV6-6 and J usage is TRBJ2-7; D ambiguous. This CDR3 has 12 amino acids. Germline V gives CDR1 MNHNY, CDR2 SVGAGI (reference sequence). V lost 6 bases and J lost 3, with 9 bases in between. CDR3 loop: CASRSYSYEQYF. The CDR3 DNA reads as TGTGCCAGCAGATCCTACAGCTACGAGCAGTACTTC.

The V and J genes are TRBV5-8 and TRBJ1-6; unclear D gene. The CDR3 runs 12 residues. V was shortened by 1 base and J by 7 bases, with 3 bases between the two germline ends. CDR1 and CDR2 (germline): SGHTS, YDEGEE. The DNA for the CDR3 is TGTGCCAGCAGCTTGAACAATTCACCCCTCCACTTT. Translated, it gives CASSLNNSPLHF. The full variable domain, rest sourced from reference TRBV5-8 and TRBJ1-6, is EAGVTQSPTHLIKTRGQQATLRCSPISGHTSVYWYQQALGLGLQFLLWYDEGEERNRGNFPPRFSGRQFPNYSSELNVNALELEDSALYLCASSLNNSPLHFGNGTRLTVT.

The chain employs TRBV3-1 (or the pseudogene TRBV3-2) and TRBJ1-4; perhaps TRBD1 as D (6 bases). V was cut by 4 bases and J by 10 bases, with 13 bases left in between. Germline V gene lookup returns CDR1 LGHDT and CDR2 YNNKEL (reference sequence). The CDR3 extends over 13 amino acids. CDR3 sequence: CASSPRQVGKLFF. CDR3 bases: TGTGCCAGCAGCCCCAGACAGGTCGGAAAACTGTTTTTT.

The chain couples TRBV2 to TRBJ1-2; D not certain. The CDR3 totals 12 residues. Trimming removed 4 bases at V and 8 bases at J, with 11 bases between. Germline CDR1 reads SNHLY; CDR2 reads FYNNEI. The CDR3: CASSAYQVGYTF. The CDR3 DNA sequence: TGTGCCAGCAGTGCCTACCAGGTCGGCTACACCTTC.

The chain is built from TRBV18 and TRBJ1-5, with D unclear. Germline V gene data show CDR1 as KGHSH and CDR2 as LQKENI. Trimming left V 4 bases short and J 4 bases short, with 8 bases between. This CDR3 has 13 residues. DNA for the CDR3: TGTGCCAGCTCACGGGGTGAAAATCAGCCCCAGCATTTT. Amino acid sequence: CASSRGENQPQHF.

V gene TRBV7-9 combines with J gene TRBJ2-7; 10 nucleotides match TRBD1. The junction had 12 bases not matched to a gene; V was cut back by 4 bases and J by 9 bases. Germline CDR1 and CDR2: SEHNR and FQNEAQ (reference sequence). The CDR3 length is 15 residues. For the CDR3, the DNA is TGTGCCAGCAGCTCTACCGGGACAGGGGCGATCGGGCAGTACTTC. Its translation: CASSSTGTGAIGQYF.

This chain uses TRBV21-1 with TRBJ2-5; the D call in the table, TRBD1, was not verified against the DNA. TRBV21-1 is a known pseudogene. CDR3 length: 16 amino acids. The CDR3 loop is CASSKGWTGGGETQYF. The CDR3 region has the DNA TGTGCCAGCAGCAAAGGCTGGACAGGGGGTGGGGAGACCCAGTACTTC.

The rearrangement links TRBV6-5 to TRBJ2-7; 8 bases match TRBD1. The CDR3 is made up of 14 amino acids. From germline, CDR1 is MNHEY and CDR2 SVGAGI. The V segment lost 5 bases and the J segment 4 bases; nucleotides outside the gene matches: 7. CDR3 nucleotides: TGTGCCAGCAGTAGCTTGGACAGGGCGTACGAGCAGTACTTC. This translates into CASSSLDRAYEQYF.

V is TRBV12-2 and J is TRBJ1-5. TRBV12-2 is a pseudogene locus. The CDR3 loop spans 19 amino acids. CDR3 in amino acids: CASRISGPSGGCSNQPQHF. DNA for the CDR3: TGTGCAAGTCGCATTAGTGGCCCGTCGGGGGGTTGTAGCAATCAGCCCCAGCATTTT.

The chain couples TRBV11-3 to TRBJ2-1; 11 bases line up with TRBD2. The J segment lost 4 bases and the V segment lost 2 bases, leaving 4 bases of the junction unmatched. The CDR3 consists of 16 residues. Germline V CDR1 and CDR2: SGHNT, YENEEA. The CDR3 sequence: CASSLSLAGGYNEQFF. In DNA form, the CDR3 reads TGTGCCAGCAGCTTATCTTTAGCGGGGGGGTACAATGAGCAGTTCTTC.

The chain employs TRBV10-3 and TRBJ1-2; D unresolved. This CDR3 has 13 amino acids. Germline V lookup: CDR1 ENHRY, CDR2 SYGVKD. The V end was cut by 3 bases, the J end by 4 bases, with 9 bases between. In DNA, the CDR3 is TGTGCCATCAGTGAATCGGGAACCTATGGCTACACCTTC. It codes for CAISESGTYGYTF.

As concerns this clone: This CDR3 is also generated by other DNA sequences in the sample. This chain connects TRBV4-2 to TRBJ1-2, with 9 bases fitting TRBD1. The CDR3 has 13 amino acids. The germline V gene has CDR1 LGHNA and CDR2 YNFKEQ. J was trimmed by 3 bases and V by 4 bases; bases with no gene match: 0. The CDR3 sequence: CASSRDRDYGYTF. In DNA, the CDR3 is TGTGCCAGCAGCCGGGACAGGGACTATGGCTACACCTTC.

The chain is built from TRBV10-3 and TRBJ2-3, with a tentative D call TRBD1 (6 bases). This CDR3 contains 14 residues. The germline V gene has CDR1 ENHRY and CDR2 SYGVKD. V lost 5 bases and J lost 5, with 14 bases in between. Here the CDR3 reads CAISNRVWGDTQYF. The CDR3 DNA is TGTGCCATCAGTAACAGGGTTTGGGGAGATACGCAGTATTTT.

CDR3 nucleotides: TGTGCCACCAGTGATCCCCCTGGGGATACGCAGTATTTT. This translates into CATSDPPGDTQYF. The V gene is TRBV24-1, the J gene TRBJ2-3, with D unclear. The germline gives CDR1 KGHDR, CDR2 SFDVKD. The CDR3 is 13 residues long. Deletions cut 3 bases from V and 6 bases from J, with 9 bases between.

CDR3 in DNA: TGCGCCAGCAGCCTTACGGGGGGGGATGACACCGGGGAGCTGTTTTTT. Translated, it gives CASSLTGGDDTGELFF. J is TRBJ2-2 and V is TRBV4-1; the match to TRBD2 covers 8 bases. The ends lost 4 bases at V and 3 bases at J; junction bases unmatched: 7. CDR1 and CDR2 (germline): MGHRA, YSYEKL. This CDR3 contains 16 residues.

The genes are TRBV24-1 and TRBJ2-1, with D perhaps matching TRBD1 (6 bases). The CDR3 runs to 13 residues. Germline assignment: CDR1 KGHDR and CDR2 SFDVKD. The germline V and J ends were trimmed by 4 bases and 3 bases, with 6 bases remaining between them. CDR3 sequence: CATSEDSYNEQFF. Written as DNA, the CDR3 is TGTGCCACCAGTGAGGACAGCTACAATGAGCAGTTCTTC.

The chain employs TRBV11-2 and TRBJ2-2; 10 bases are a match to TRBD1. V was clipped by 5 bases and J by 6 bases; unmatched bases: 3. Germline V gene lookup returns CDR1 SGHAT and CDR2 FQNNGV. CDR3 length equals 14 residues. The CDR3 bases are TGTGCCAGCAGCCGACAGGGGGCACCCGGGGAGCTGTTTTTT. Translating it yields CASSRQGAPGELFF.

The chain carries TRBV6-5 and TRBJ2-1; 8 bases fit TRBD2. The germline V gene encodes CDR1 MNHEY and CDR2 SVGAGI. J gave up 8 bases and V 6 bases, and 12 bases lay outside the gene matches. CDR3 length: 15 amino acids. This chain's CDR3 is CASSPGGTSGDEQFF. In DNA, the CDR3 is TGTGCCAGCAGCCCCGGAGGGACTAGTGGGGATGAGCAGTTCTTC.

The chain links TRBV5-1 to TRBJ1-1; D gene ambiguous. V was shortened by 0 bases and J by 0 bases, with 9 bases between the two germline ends. Germline CDR1 and CDR2: SGHRS and YFSETQ. CDR3 size: 15 residues. The CDR3 DNA is TGCGCCAGCAGCTTGGGGGTCGGTTTGAACACTGAAGCTTTCTTT. Its protein is CASSLGVGLNTEAFF.

The J gene is TRBJ2-3, the V gene TRBV7-2; D may correspond to TRBD1 or TRBD2 (6 bases each). The CDR3 is 15 amino acids. V was cut by 0 bases and J by 4 bases, with 11 bases left in between. CDR1 is SGHTA and CDR2 is FQGNSA in the germline V gene. The CDR3 loop is CASSLAIGGSDTQYF. The CDR3 region has the DNA TGTGCCAGCAGCTTAGCCATCGGGGGCTCAGATACGCAGTATTTT.

This clone was observed a single time. The chain couples TRBV24-1 to TRBJ2-3; possibly TRBD2 for D (5 bases). Between the trimmed V and J ends, which lost 8 bases and 5 bases, there was a span of 13 bases. This CDR3 region has 13 residues. Germline V gene data show CDR1 as KGHDR and CDR2 as SFDVKD. The CDR3 region is CATTNGIGDTQYF. CDR3 DNA: TGTGCCACCACCAACGGGATCGGAGATACGCAGTATTTT.

The V gene is TRBV14, the J gene TRBJ1-6, with D unclear. Germline CDR1 SGHDN, CDR2 FVKESK. The CDR3 has 14 amino acids. Trimming took off 4 bases at V and 9 bases at J, with 13 bases between the two ends. The CDR3 is CASSLWTGTSPLHF. CDR3 coding DNA: TGTGCCAGCAGCCTTTGGACGGGTACTTCACCCCTCCACTTT.

The chain is built from TRBV6-5 and TRBJ1-2; 7 bases fit TRBD1. From germline, CDR1 is MNHEY and CDR2 SVGAGI. V was clipped by 5 bases and J by 7 bases; unmatched bases: 10. This CDR3 spans 14 amino acids. The CDR3 coding sequence is TGTGCCAGCAGTACGACAGGGTTTCTGTCTGGCTACACCTTC. Protein product: CASSTTGFLSGYTF.

The genes are TRBV24-1 and TRBJ2-3, with 8 bases identical to TRBD2. CDR3 length: 19 residues. V lost 4 bases, J lost 1 base, and 15 bases stayed unmatched. Germline V CDR1 and CDR2: KGHDR, SFDVKD. The CDR3 is CATSESGTRRSSRTDTQYF. The CDR3 DNA reads as TGTGCCACCAGTGAGTCCGGGACTAGAAGGTCTTCCCGCACAGATACGCAGTATTTT.

This chain joins TRBV19 and TRBJ2-1; the match to TRBD2 covers 11 bases. The CDR3 totals 14 residues. Germline V gives CDR1 LNHDA, CDR2 SQIVND (reference sequence). V dropped 5 bases and J dropped 10; count of bases not matched to a gene: 7. CDR3 residues: CASSLSSGGREQFF. Written as DNA, the CDR3 is TGTGCCAGTAGTCTCTCTAGCGGGGGGCGGGAGCAGTTCTTC.

This chain joins TRBV2 and TRBJ1-3; unclear D gene. Trimming pared 7 bases from V and 4 bases from J, leaving 8 bases between. Germline-derived CDR1 and CDR2 are SNHLY and FYNNEI. The CDR3 is 12 amino acids. CDR3 sequence reads: CASIQGGNTIYF. The CDR3 DNA follows: TGTGCCAGCATCCAAGGGGGAAACACCATATATTTT.

This clone was counted only a few times. CDR3 residues: CASSQGTSQQETQYF. The DNA for the CDR3 is TGCGCCAGCAGCCAGGGGACTAGCCAACAAGAGACCCAGTACTTC. The V call is TRBV4-3, the J call TRBJ2-5; TRBD2 aligns across 9 bases. The CDR3 has 15 residues. CDR1 is LGHNA and CDR2 is YSLEER in the germline V gene. V shed 3 bases and J 2 bases; nucleotides not matched to a gene: 4.

CDR3: CASREPGQGVDQPQHF. For the CDR3, the DNA is TGTGCCAGCAGAGAACCGGGACAGGGAGTGGATCAGCCCCAGCATTTT. The V call is TRBV6-1, the J call TRBJ1-5; 9 bases map to TRBD1. With 6 bases clipped from V and 5 bases from J, the junction kept 11 bases outside the gene matches. Germline V CDR1 and CDR2: MNHNS, SASEGT. CDR3 length equals 16 residues.

This chain joins TRBV10-3 and TRBJ2-1; no clear D. The CDR3 has 14 residues. V lost 3 bases, J lost 0 bases, and 6 bases lay in between. CDR1 and CDR2 (germline): ENHRY, SYGVKD. Here the CDR3 DNA reads TGTGCCATCAGTGAAAGGAGCTCCTACAATGAGCAGTTCTTC. Protein product: CAISERSSYNEQFF.

The rearrangement links TRBV6-5 to TRBJ1-2; no reliable D call. The CDR3 runs 11 residues. Germline loops: CDR1 MNHEY, CDR2 SVGAGI. V gave up 6 bases and J gave up 6 bases, with 8 bases separating them. In DNA form, the CDR3 reads TGTGCCAGCAGCCGCGGGGATGGCTACACCTTC. This sequence encodes CASSRGDGYTF.